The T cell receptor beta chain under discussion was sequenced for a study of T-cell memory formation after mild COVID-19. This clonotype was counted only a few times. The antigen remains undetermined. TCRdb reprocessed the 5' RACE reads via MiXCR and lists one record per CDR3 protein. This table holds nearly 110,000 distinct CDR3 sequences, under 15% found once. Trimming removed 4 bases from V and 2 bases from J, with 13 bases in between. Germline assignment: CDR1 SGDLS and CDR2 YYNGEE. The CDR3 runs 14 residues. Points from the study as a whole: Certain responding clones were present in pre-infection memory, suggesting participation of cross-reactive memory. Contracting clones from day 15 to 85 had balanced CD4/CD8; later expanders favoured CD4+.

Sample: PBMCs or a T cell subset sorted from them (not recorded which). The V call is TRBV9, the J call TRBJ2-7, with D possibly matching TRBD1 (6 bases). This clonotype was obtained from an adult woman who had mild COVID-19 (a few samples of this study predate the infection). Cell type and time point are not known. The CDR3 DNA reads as TGTGCCAGCAGCCAAAATCAGGGGACCTACGAGCAGTACTTC. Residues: CASSQNQGTYEQYF.